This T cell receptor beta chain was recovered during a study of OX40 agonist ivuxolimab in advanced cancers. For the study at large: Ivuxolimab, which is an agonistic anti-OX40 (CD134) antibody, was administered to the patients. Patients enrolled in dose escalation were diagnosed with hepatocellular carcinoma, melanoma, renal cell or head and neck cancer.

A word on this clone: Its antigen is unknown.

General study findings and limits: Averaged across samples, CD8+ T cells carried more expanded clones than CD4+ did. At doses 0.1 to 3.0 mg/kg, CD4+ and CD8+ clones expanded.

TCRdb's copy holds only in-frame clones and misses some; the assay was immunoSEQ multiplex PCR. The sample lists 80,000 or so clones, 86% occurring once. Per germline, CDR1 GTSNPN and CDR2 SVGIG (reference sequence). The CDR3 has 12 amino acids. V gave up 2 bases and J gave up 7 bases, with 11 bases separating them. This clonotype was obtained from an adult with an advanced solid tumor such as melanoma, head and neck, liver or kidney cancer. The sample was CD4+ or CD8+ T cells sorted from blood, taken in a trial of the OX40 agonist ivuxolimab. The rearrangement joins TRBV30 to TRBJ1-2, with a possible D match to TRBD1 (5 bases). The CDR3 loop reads CAWSSGQGGYTF. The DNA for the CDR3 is TGTGCCTGGAGTTCGGGGCAGGGTGGCTACACCTTC.